These 10 T cell receptor beta chains originate from one sample sequenced in a study of identical twins. One entry per CDR3 protein, called by TCRdb with MiXCR from the 5' RACE reads. The profile shows around 160,000 distinct CDR3 sequences, around 3.5% of them singletons. Sequencing used memory T cells sorted from blood. All receptors come from a man aged 18-30 years in good health.

This clonotype was observed at least ten times. In DNA, the CDR3 is TGTGCCAGCAGCTTCACAGGGATCGTCTACGAGCAGTACTTC. Translated, it gives CASSFTGIVYEQYF. This chain connects TRBV5-5 to TRBJ2-7; D may be TRBD1 (6 bases). This CDR3 has 14 residues. With 2 bases removed from V and 3 bases from J, the gap between germline ends came to 12 bases. Germline V gene data show CDR1 as SGHKS and CDR2 as YYEKEE (reference sequence).

This clonotype was detected many times. V and J are TRBV18 and TRBJ2-7; TRBD2 might be the D (6 bases). Trimming left V 2 bases short and J 5 bases short, with 13 bases between. The CDR3 is 14 residues long. Germline lookup yields CDR1 KGHSH and CDR2 LQKENI. Written as DNA, the CDR3 is TGTGCCAGCTCACCATCCCACTGGGAGGACGAGCAGTACTTC. As protein: CASSPSHWEDEQYF.

This clonotype was recorded many times. The chain carries TRBV4-1 and TRBJ2-2; the match to TRBD1 covers 8 bases. CDR1 is MGHRA and CDR2 is YSYEKL in the germline V gene. This CDR3 has 16 amino acids. V lost 2 bases and J lost 2; bases outside the gene matches: 4. CDR3 sequence reads: CASSQNGQGNTGELFF. DNA of the CDR3: TGCGCCAGCAGCCAAAACGGACAGGGTAACACCGGGGAGCTGTTTTTT.

There are many counts of this clonotype. The chain joins TRBV20-1 to TRBJ2-1; 10 bases are a match to TRBD2. The CDR3 is 13 amino acids. The ends lost 1 base at V and 12 bases at J; junction bases unmatched: 6. Germline lookup yields CDR1 DFQATT and CDR2 SNEGSKA (reference sequence). CDR3 coding DNA: TGCAGTGCTAGAGGGACTAGCGGCCTCTGGCAGTTCTTC. It is translated as CSARGTSGLWQFF.

V and J are TRBV7-9 and TRBJ2-1, with D possibly matching TRBD1 (6 bases). Trimming stripped 4 bases from V and 4 bases from J, with 14 bases between. The CDR3 is 15 amino acids. Germline CDR1 and CDR2: SEHNR and FQNEAQ (reference sequence). CDR3 amino acids: CASSSRRDNYNEQFF. CDR3 in DNA: TGTGCCAGCAGCTCAAGAAGGGACAATTACAATGAGCAGTTCTTC.

This clonotype has ten or more counts. The rearrangement links TRBV7-3 to TRBJ2-1; possible D gene TRBD1, 6 bases. The V end was cut by 1 base, the J end by 4 bases, with 20 bases between. CDR3 length: 18 amino acids. In germline, CDR1 is SGHTA, CDR2 FQGTGA. The CDR3 protein is CASSLSIRVGQGYNEQFF. For the CDR3, the DNA is TGTGCCAGCAGCTTAAGTATTAGGGTGGGGCAGGGGTACAATGAGCAGTTCTTC.

This clonotype was seen at least ten times. The chain carries TRBV6-1 and TRBJ1-1, with TRBD1 identical over 7 bases. J was trimmed by 4 bases and V by 4 bases; bases with no gene match: 0. The germline gives CDR1 MNHNS, CDR2 SASEGT. CDR3 length equals 12 residues. The CDR3 DNA is TGTGCCAGCAGTGGGACAGGCACTGAAGCTTTCTTT. Protein sequence: CASSGTGTEAFF.

This clonotype was observed a few times. This chain uses TRBV15 with TRBJ2-3; D gene uncertain. This CDR3 comprises 12 residues. With 2 bases removed from V and 4 bases from J, the gap between germline ends came to 4 bases. CDR1 is LNHNV, CDR2 YYDKDF, per germline (reference sequence). In DNA form, the CDR3 reads TGTGCCACCAGCAGATTTCCAGATACGCAGTATTTT. Encoded protein: CATSRFPDTQYF.

This clonotype was recorded at least ten times. The chain couples TRBV6-5 to TRBJ1-5, with D unresolved. The CDR3 consists of 14 residues. From germline, CDR1 is MNHEY and CDR2 SVGAGI. Trimming pared 2 bases from V and 4 bases from J, leaving 9 bases between. CDR3 bases: TGTGCCAGCAGTTACCGGGATCCTAATCAGCCCCAGCATTTT. Translation: CASSYRDPNQPQHF.

This clonotype was recorded at least ten times. The rearrangement joins TRBV3-1 to TRBJ2-5; D is unclear. The CDR3 has 17 amino acids. Trimming shortened V by 6 bases and J by 2 bases, and 22 bases separated the two germline ends. The germline V gene encodes CDR1 LGHDT and CDR2 YNNKEL (reference sequence). The CDR3 protein is CASSRNNNKRRQETQYF. In nucleotides, the CDR3 is TGTGCCAGCAGTCGTAATAACAACAAAAGACGTCAAGAGACCCAGTACTTC.